A selection of T cell receptor beta chains follows, all from one sample in a study of spatial heterogeneity in lung cancer. MiXCR, run by TCRdb on the 5' RACE reads, gives a single entry per CDR3 protein. Of some 7,700 distinct CDR3 sequences detected, approximately 9.3% appear once; the ten largest clones hold under 10%. Sequencing used lung tumor tissue, obtained at surgery. All receptors derive from a male donor with early-stage non-small cell lung cancer. CDR3s include the opening cysteine and the closing phenylalanine or tryptophan. A D gene is named only where the DNA matches it firmly. Size tells how often a clone was seen (once, few, many) or the class of an expanded clone, and some rows leave it out.

v_call	j_call	d_call	clone_size	cdr3_aa	cdr3_nt
TRBV20-1	TRBJ2-4	NA	medium-sized	CSATRVELGTAKNIQYF	TGCAGTGCCACACGGGTCGAGCTAGGAACTGCCAAAAACATTCAGTACTTC
TRBV20-1	TRBJ1-5	NA	medium-sized	CSASKGRLNQPQHF	TGCAGTGCTAGTAAGGGAAGGTTGAATCAGCCCCAGCATTTT
TRBV2	TRBJ2-7	NA	medium-sized	CASTRERQNYEQYF	TGTGCCAGCACACGGGAGAGACAGAACTACGAGCAGTACTTC
TRBV7-2	TRBJ1-1	NA	medium-sized	CASSFIQGRTNTEAFF	TGTGCCAGCAGCTTCATACAGGGACGAACGAACACTGAAGCTTTCTTT
TRBV7-9	TRBJ2-2	NA	few	CASSFPPGYRVGELFF	TGTGCCAGCAGTTTCCCTCCAGGTTATCGGGTCGGGGAGCTGTTTTTT
TRBV6-1	TRBJ1-5	TRBD1	many	CASSGRSGGGRNQPQHF	TGTGCCAGCAGTGGGCGATCAGGGGGTGGTCGCAATCAGCCCCAGCATTTT
TRBV6-2/TRBV6-3	TRBJ2-5	NA	many	CASSYSVAVTQETQYF	TGTGCCAGCAGTTACTCAGTAGCGGTTACTCAAGAGACCCAGTACTTC
TRBV15	TRBJ2-3	TRBD1	NA	CATSGYGAGGTDTQYF	TGTGCCACCAGCGGTTATGGGGCAGGGGGAACAGATACGCAGTATTTT
TRBV5-5	TRBJ2-7	TRBD1	medium-sized	CASRMGQAESYEQYF	TGTGCCAGCAGGATGGGACAGGCGGAATCCTACGAGCAGTACTTC
TRBV2	TRBJ2-5	NA	few	CASSPGGGPETQYF	TGTGCCAGCAGTCCAGGGGGGGGCCCAGAGACCCAGTACTTC
TRBV6-2/TRBV6-3	TRBJ2-7	TRBD1	medium-sized	CASSFAGTGFYEQYF	TGTGCCAGCAGTTTCGCCGGGACAGGGTTCTACGAGCAGTACTTC
TRBV4-2	TRBJ2-2	NA	NA	CASSQVGLENTGELFF	TGTGCCAGCAGCCAAGTAGGGCTTGAGAACACCGGGGAGCTGTTTTTT
TRBV11-1	TRBJ2-7	NA	NA	CASSYGGPYEQYF	TGTGCCAGCAGCTATGGGGGGCCCTACGAGCAGTACTTC
TRBV18	TRBJ1-5	NA	few	CASSLDSGNQPQHF	TGTGCCAGCTCCCTGGACAGCGGCAATCAGCCCCAGCATTTT
TRBV2	TRBJ2-1	TRBD2	many	CASKDWTSGPQFF	TGTGCCAGCAAGGACTGGACTAGCGGGCCTCAGTTCTTC
TRBV5-6	TRBJ1-2	NA	NA	CASSLRFFDGYTF	TGTGCCAGCAGCTTGAGGTTTTTCGATGGCTACACCTTC
TRBV6-2/TRBV6-3	TRBJ1-5	NA	medium-sized	CASSYGDFAQPQHF	TGTGCCAGCAGTTACGGGGATTTCGCCCAGCCCCAGCATTTT
TRBV7-2	TRBJ2-5	NA	many	CASSLALWGETQYF	TGTGCCAGCAGCTTAGCCCTCTGGGGAGAGACCCAGTACTTC
TRBV4-3	TRBJ2-3	NA	medium-sized	CASSRRDGVTDTQYF	TGCGCCAGCAGCCGCCGGGACGGGGTCACAGATACGCAGTATTTT
TRBV2	TRBJ2-5	NA	many	CASKRSQETQYF	TGTGCCAGCAAGAGATCCCAAGAGACCCAGTACTTC
TRBV3-1	TRBJ2-1	NA	few	CASSQGSGPQNEQFF	TGTGCCAGCAGCCAAGGGTCAGGGCCCCAGAATGAGCAGTTCTTC
TRBV7-9	TRBJ2-3	NA	many	CASTVGQPSTDTQYF	TGTGCCAGCACCGTCGGACAGCCTAGCACAGATACGCAGTATTTT
TRBV18	TRBJ2-7	TRBD2	many	CASSPTSGSNEQYF	TGTGCCAGCTCACCCACTAGCGGGAGCAACGAGCAGTACTTC
TRBV18	TRBJ1-5	NA	many	CASSPLGSGNQPQHF	TGTGCCAGCTCACCATTAGGATCGGGCAATCAGCCCCAGCATTTT
TRBV7-2	TRBJ2-1	TRBD2	few	CASSSPGLAGGQGQFF	TGTGCCAGCAGCTCCCCGGGACTAGCGGGGGGGCAGGGTCAGTTCTTC
TRBV29-1	TRBJ1-3	NA	medium-sized	CSVEVLGAGNTIYF	TGCAGCGTTGAAGTATTGGGTGCTGGAAACACCATATATTTT
TRBV10-3	TRBJ2-6	NA	medium-sized	CAISEKQVSGANVLTF	TGTGCCATCAGTGAGAAACAGGTCTCTGGGGCCAACGTCCTGACTTTC
TRBV12-3/TRBV12-4	TRBJ2-2	TRBD2	many	CASSRAGGRTGELFF	TGTGCCAGCAGTAGAGCGGGAGGGAGGACCGGGGAGCTGTTTTTT